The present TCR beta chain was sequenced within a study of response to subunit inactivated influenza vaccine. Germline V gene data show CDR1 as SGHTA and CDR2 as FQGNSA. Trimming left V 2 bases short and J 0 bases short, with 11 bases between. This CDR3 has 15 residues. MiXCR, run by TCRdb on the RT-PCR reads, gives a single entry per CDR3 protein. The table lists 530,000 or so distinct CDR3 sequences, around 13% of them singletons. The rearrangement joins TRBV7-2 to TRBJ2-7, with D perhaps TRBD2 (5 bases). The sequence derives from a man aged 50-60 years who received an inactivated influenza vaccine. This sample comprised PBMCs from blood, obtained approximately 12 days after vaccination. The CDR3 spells CASSLSSLSSYEQYF. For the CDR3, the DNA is TGTGCCAGCAGCTTATCTAGCCTAAGCTCCTACGAGCAGTACTTC.